The following is a T cell receptor beta chain sequence with its context. Its antigen is as yet unknown. Random-hexamer reverse transcription was applied to roughly 0.5 to 1 ug RNA. Across 54 Vbeta and 13 Jbeta, TCR beta CDR3 was amplified with immunoSEQ multiplex PCR. In TCRdb, the immunoSEQ multiplex PCR reads were re-called with MiXCR into one record per CDR3 protein. The table records about 140,000 distinct CDR3 sequences, 95% of them present only once. CD8+ and CD4+ T cells from blood underwent TCR beta sequencing. As judged by recently defined diagnostic criteria, patients with Susac syndrome had definite or probable disease. This sample is drawn from a study of CD8 T cells in Susac syndrome. Broader study findings: Clonal expansion was missing from Susac syndrome CD4+ T cell repertoires.

The V and J ends lost 5 bases and 0 bases respectively, with 17 bases between them. CDR1 and CDR2 (germline): SEHNR, FQNEAQ (reference sequence). The length of the CDR3 is 16 residues. The rearrangement links TRBV7-9 to TRBJ2-7; D tentatively fits TRBD1 or TRBD2 (5 bases each). Sequenced input: CD4+ T cells from PBMCs. This TCR was sampled from a human donor with Susac syndrome. CDR3 loop: CASSPSRWGSSYEQYF. The CDR3 DNA follows: TGTGCCAGCAGCCCCTCCAGGTGGGGGAGCTCCTACGAGCAGTACTTC. Variable domain in full (rest from reference TRBV7-9 and TRBJ2-7): DTGVSQNPRHKITKRGQNVTFRCDPISEHNRLYWYRQTLGQGPEFLTYFQNEAQLEKSRLLSDRFSAERPKGSFSTLEIQRTEQGDSAMYLCASSPSRWGSSYEQYFGPGTRLTVT.